The 15 T cell receptor beta chains presented below share a single source sample, sequenced in a study of cytomegalovirus exposure and HLA in healthy donors. The assay was immunoSEQ multiplex PCR, and TCRdb's table has in-frame clones only and misses some. The sample lists about 130,000 clones, 85% to 90% occurring once. The sequenced sample consisted of PBMCs. These receptors were obtained from a young woman in good health and CMV-seropositive.

CDR3 nucleotide sequence: TGTGCCAGCAGCCCTCCGGGAACCAAAAACATTCAGTACTTC. Its protein is CASSPPGTKNIQYF. The chain is built from TRBV6-5 and TRBJ2-4; maybe TRBD2 (5 bases). The CDR3 spans 14 residues. The V gene lost 6 bases and the J gene lost 2 bases, with 11 bases spanning the gap. Germline CDR1 and CDR2: MNHEY and SVGAGI.

V and J are TRBV7-8 and TRBJ2-5; no firm D call. This CDR3 is built from 12 residues. Looked up from germline, CDR1 is SGHVS and CDR2 is FQNEAQ. V gave up 1 base and J gave up 4 bases, with 4 bases separating them. CDR3 protein: CASSLVRETQYF. CDR3 coding DNA: TGTGCCAGCAGCTTAGTTAGAGAGACCCAGTACTTC.

This rearrangement joins TRBV5-4 to TRBJ2-3; TRBD2 matches 8 bases. CDR3 size: 16 residues. Losses at the gene ends were 0 bases for V and 2 bases for J; bases not matched to a gene: 5. CDR1 and CDR2 (germline): SGHNT, YYREEE (reference sequence). This CDR3 reads CASSLGSGGPTDTQYF. For the CDR3, the DNA is TGTGCCAGCAGCTTGGGGTCGGGGGGGCCCACAGATACGCAGTATTTT.

V gene TRBV6-1 combines with J gene TRBJ1-6; 7 nucleotides match TRBD1. The CDR3 is made up of 15 amino acids. Germline-derived CDR1 and CDR2 are MNHNS and SASEGT. V dropped 5 bases and J dropped 5; count of bases not matched to a gene: 6. Here the CDR3 DNA reads TGTGCCAGCAGTTTCGGGACAGCCGATAATTCACCCCTCCACTTT. It codes for CASSFGTADNSPLHF.

The CDR3 region is CASSAFQGGTEAFF. The CDR3 DNA is TGTGCCAGCAGTGCGTTCCAGGGTGGCACTGAAGCTTTCTTT. The gene calls are TRBV11-2 and TRBJ1-1, with a weak D call TRBD1 (5 bases). This CDR3 spans 14 amino acids. Germline loops: CDR1 SGHAT, CDR2 FQNNGV. Trimming shortened V by 6 bases and J by 4 bases, and 15 bases separated the two germline ends.

This clone was seen a single time. This chain's CDR3 is CATSRGQNTEAFF. DNA of the CDR3: TGTGCCACCAGCAGAGGACAGAACACTGAAGCTTTCTTT. This sequence joins TRBV15 and TRBJ1-1, with D unclear. CDR1 is LNHNV and CDR2 is YYDKDF in the germline V gene (reference sequence). The CDR3 length is 13 residues. V shed 1 base and J shed 1 base, with 4 bases lying between them.

The rearrangement uses TRBV7-9 and TRBJ2-5; D perhaps matches TRBD1 (5 bases). The CDR3 covers 15 residues. Germline values: CDR1 SEHNR, CDR2 FQNEAQ (reference sequence). The ends were cut back, 4 bases at V and 6 bases at J, with 18 bases in the middle. CDR3 sequence (DNA): TGTGCCAGCAGCTCCGACAGACTCTTCGCCCAGACCCAGTACTTC. Translated, it gives CASSSDRLFAQTQYF.

The sample holds one count of this clone. V and J are TRBV19 and TRBJ2-3; TRBD2 agrees at 10 bases. V lost 6 bases and J lost 10; bases outside the gene matches: 7. In germline, CDR1 is LNHDA, CDR2 SQIVND (reference sequence). The CDR3 loop spans 13 amino acids. CDR3 sequence (DNA): TGTGCCAGTAGCACCCTAGCGGGAGCCCCGCAGTATTTT. Residues: CASSTLAGAPQYF.

This sequence joins TRBV5-4 and TRBJ2-7; D is perhaps TRBD1 (5 bases). The germline V gene has CDR1 SGHNT and CDR2 YYREEE (reference sequence). The CDR3 is 14 residues long. The ends were cut back, 0 bases at V and 3 bases at J, with 10 bases in the middle. CDR3 residues: CASSLETGNYEQYF. In nucleotides, the CDR3 is TGTGCCAGCAGCTTGGAAACAGGTAACTACGAGCAGTACTTC.

The V call is TRBV27, the J call TRBJ2-7; D ambiguous. This CDR3 comprises 13 residues. Germline V gene sequence: CDR1 MNHEY, CDR2 SMNVEV (reference sequence). Trimming pared 2 bases from V and 5 bases from J, leaving 10 bases between. The CDR3 region is CASSLSFTHEQYF. CDR3 DNA: TGTGCCAGCAGTTTAAGCTTCACCCACGAGCAGTACTTC.

This chain joins TRBV21-1 and TRBJ1-2; no check of the table's D call, TRBD1, against the DNA was made. TRBV21-1 is described as a pseudogene. This CDR3 is 14 amino acids long. The CDR3 reads CASSGQGWTYGYTF. In DNA, the CDR3 is TGTGCCAGCAGTGGACAGGGGTGGACCTATGGCTACACCTTC.

The CDR3 reads CASSKDSNEKLFF. CDR3 sequence (DNA): TGTGCCAGCAGTAAGGACAGCAATGAAAAACTGTTTTTT. This rearrangement joins TRBV6-4 to TRBJ1-4; D may be TRBD1 (6 bases). The germline V and J ends were trimmed by 5 bases and 5 bases, with 9 bases remaining between them. The CDR3 runs to 13 residues. The germline V gene has CDR1 MRHNA and CDR2 SNTAGT.

The J gene is TRBJ2-3, the V gene TRBV7-6, with 8 bases aligning to TRBD2. Trimming at V came to 5 bases and at J to 5 bases, leaving 9 bases not matched to a gene. The CDR3 loop spans 15 amino acids. Germline assignment: CDR1 SGHVS and CDR2 FNYEAQ. Here the CDR3 DNA reads TGTGCCAGCAGCCCGGGACTAGTGACGGGAGATACGCAGTATTTT. As protein: CASSPGLVTGDTQYF.

This clone was recorded only once. This chain joins TRBV18 and TRBJ1-1; D ambiguous. Trimming shortened V by 0 bases and J by 7 bases, and 18 bases separated the two germline ends. CDR3 length: 16 amino acids. Per the germline V gene, CDR1 is KGHSH and CDR2 is LQKENI. CDR3: CASSPPGGKEDSEAFF. As DNA, the CDR3 is TGTGCCAGCTCACCACCGGGTGGTAAAGAGGATAGTGAAGCTTTCTTT.

The chain employs TRBV28 and TRBJ2-7; 8 positions match TRBD2. CDR1 and CDR2 (germline): MDHEN, SYDVKM. J lost 4 bases, V lost 8 bases, and 16 bases had no gene match. The CDR3 has 16 amino acids. The CDR3 nucleotides are TGTGCCAGCGGAGTGGTATGGCGGGAGGCCGGTTACGAGCAGTACTTC. Its translation: CASGVVWREAGYEQYF.